This T cell receptor beta chain was profiled in a study of OX40 agonist ivuxolimab in advanced cancers. Study background: People in dose escalation had one of these cancers: hepatocellular carcinoma, melanoma, renal cell or head and neck cancer. Antecedent anti-PD-1, anti-PD-L1 or anti-CTLA-4 therapy was permissible, with under 50% having received some. General study results and limits: In the 0.1-3.0 mg/kg groups, partial responders showed among the lowest expansion.

As concerns this clone: The antigen remains undetermined.

TCRdb keeps only in-frame clones here, not all; method: immunoSEQ multiplex PCR. The table includes 41,000 or so clones, roughly 80% detected once. CDR3 length: 14 residues. Germline assignment: CDR1 KGHSH and CDR2 LQKENI. V was shortened by 6 bases and J by 4 bases, with 13 bases between the two germline ends. This sequence joins TRBV18 and TRBJ1-5; a possible D gene is TRBD1 (5 bases). The clonotype was recovered from an adult with an advanced solid tumor such as melanoma, head and neck, liver or kidney cancer. Material: CD4+ or CD8+ T cells sorted from blood, obtained in a trial of the OX40 agonist ivuxolimab. Written as DNA, the CDR3 is TGTGCCAGCTCCGTGGGGCAAGGGAATCAGCCCCAGCATTTT. Translated, it gives CASSVGQGNQPQHF.